In its sample, the clone carrying this TCR beta chain was seen a few times. The antigen remains undetermined. Two lung cancer pathologists independently confirmed each histologic diagnosis. The sample belongs to a study of immune evolution from preneoplasia to lung adenocarcinoma. Study observations and caveats: Later-stage lesions seemingly showed higher T cell density and diversity than normal lung.

V gave up 5 bases and J gave up 5 bases, with 13 bases separating them. The CDR3 sequence is 13 residues long. The V gene's germline CDR1 is SEHNR and CDR2 FQNEAQ (reference sequence). Generated by immunoSEQ multiplex PCR, the TCRdb table keeps only in-frame clones and is missing some. The sample has more than 2,000 clones; under 85% are singletons. This TCR was sampled from a person between 60 and 79 years old with lung adenocarcinoma. The J gene is TRBJ2-7, the V gene TRBV7-9, with D possibly called TRBD1 or TRBD2 (5 bases each). The sequenced sample consisted of FFPE adjacent normal lung tissue. The chain's CDR3 is CASSPRLGDEQYF. The DNA for the CDR3 is TGTGCCAGCAGCCCCAGGTTGGGGGACGAGCAGTACTTC.